Each of the 20 T cell receptor beta chains below was sequenced from the same sample in a study of T cells in Graves' hyperthyroidism and ophthalmopathy. Amplification yielded TCR beta CDR3 regions, with RNA transcripts as the source. TCR CDR3 underwent first-round RT-PCR with the HTBI primer set. TCRdb reprocessed the multiplex PCR reads via MiXCR and lists one record per CDR3 protein. The sample comprises approximately 530,000 distinct CDR3 sequences, less than 20% of which are singletons, and around 50% rests with the top ten. Sequencing was carried out using blood. The receptor set was obtained from a man between 35 and 55 years old with Graves' ophthalmopathy.

On this clonotype itself: Given the absence of the conserved phenylalanine or tryptophan at the CDR3 end, a read error is likely. The V call is TRBV15, the J call TRBJ2-7; 10 positions match TRBD2. Germline CDR1 and CDR2: LNHNV and YYDKDF (reference sequence). CDR3 length: 20 residues. V shed 0 bases, J shed 6 bases, and the junction held 20 bases outside the gene matches. The CDR3 loop is CATSRDRYSGRIGVFGEQYS. CDR3 DNA: TGTGCCACCAGCAGAGATCGCTATAGCGGGAGGATTGGTGTCTTTGGCGAGCAGTACTCC.

The chain recombines TRBV28 with TRBJ2-1, with 7 bases fitting TRBD1. This CDR3 has 19 residues. CDR1 is MDHEN and CDR2 is SYDVKM in the germline V gene. The junction had 22 bases not matched to a gene; V was cut back by 8 bases and J by 3 bases. This chain's CDR3 is CASLIAPFSDRVGYNEQFF. CDR3 sequence (DNA): TGTGCCAGCCTCATAGCCCCTTTTTCCGACAGGGTGGGCTACAATGAGCAGTTCTTC.

This clonotype showed up just once. The chain combines TRBV11-2 with TRBJ2-2, with TRBD2 matching over 15 bases. Germline V gene data show CDR1 as SGHAT and CDR2 as FQNNGV. The CDR3 is 18 amino acids. Trimming cost V 5 bases and J 7 bases; bases outside gene matches: 11. For the CDR3, the DNA is TGTGCCAGCAGCCTAAGGACTAGCGGGAGGGTGTACGGCGGGGAGCTGTTTTTT. Its protein is CASSLRTSGRVYGGELFF. Combining the CDR3 with reference TRBV11-2 and TRBJ2-2 gives the whole variable domain EAGVAQSPRYKIIEKRQSVAFWCNPISGHATLYWYQQILGQGPKLLIQFQNNGVVDDSQLPKDRFSAERLKGVDSTLKIQPAKLEDSAVYLCASSLRTSGRVYGGELFFGEGSRLTVL.

This sequence joins TRBV29-1 and TRBJ2-2, with D perhaps TRBD1 (5 bases). CDR1 and CDR2 from the germline V gene are SQVTM and ANQGSEA. V gave up 4 bases and J gave up 5 bases, with 5 bases separating them. The CDR3 is made up of 11 amino acids. The CDR3 DNA reads as TGCAGCGTTGGGACAACCGGGGAGCTGTTTTTT. Residues: CSVGTTGELFF.

Only a few counts were recorded for this clonotype. This sequence joins TRBV20-1 and TRBJ1-5, with 9 nucleotides matching TRBD1. Germline V gene data show CDR1 as DFQATT and CDR2 as SNEGSKA (reference sequence). This CDR3 has 14 amino acids. V lost 1 base and J lost 3; bases outside the gene matches: 1. The CDR3: CSARGTGDNQPQHF. The CDR3 coding sequence is TGCAGTGCTAGAGGGACAGGGGACAATCAGCCCCAGCATTTT.

This clonotype was counted at least ten times. The V gene is TRBV6-1, the J gene TRBJ1-2; no clear D. This CDR3 spans 11 amino acids. Trimming removed 4 bases at V and 7 bases at J, with 7 bases between. The V gene's germline CDR1 is MNHNS and CDR2 SASEGT. The CDR3 DNA is TGTGCCAGCAGTGTGAGAGGTGGCTACACCTTC. Translating gives CASSVRGGYTF.

This clonotype was detected a few times. The gene calls are TRBV20-1 and TRBJ1-5; TRBD1 agrees at 7 bases. This CDR3 contains 13 residues. Unmatched junction bases numbered 2, after V lost 4 bases and J lost 2 bases. Per germline, CDR1 DFQATT and CDR2 SNEGSKA (reference sequence). The CDR3 nucleotides read TGCAGTGCTACCCAGGGGGGCAATCAGCCCCAGCATTTT. Protein sequence: CSATQGGNQPQHF.

The genes are TRBV6-1 and TRBJ2-1; D may be TRBD1 (5 bases). This CDR3 comprises 11 residues. Germline assignment: CDR1 MNHNS and CDR2 SASEGT. V was clipped by 6 bases and J by 11 bases, with 11 bases between them. CDR3 residues: CASSLTDKQFF. The CDR3, as DNA: TGTGCCAGCAGCCTGACAGATAAGCAGTTCTTC.

The V and J genes are TRBV20-1 and TRBJ2-7, with 7 nucleotides matching TRBD2. V dropped 5 bases and J dropped 2; count of bases not matched to a gene: 9. The CDR3 is 14 amino acids. CDR1 is DFQATT, CDR2 SNEGSKA, per germline (reference sequence). CDR3 DNA: TGCAGTGCTCAGCCCACTAGCGCCGCCTACGAGCAGTACTTC. It codes for CSAQPTSAAYEQYF.

This clonotype was observed many times. V is TRBV30 and J is TRBJ1-1, with D possibly matching TRBD1 (5 bases). V was pared by 2 bases and J by 7 bases, with 11 bases between. In germline, CDR1 is GTSNPN, CDR2 SVGIG (reference sequence). The CDR3 is made up of 12 amino acids. Written as DNA, the CDR3 is TGTGCCTGGAGTAGAGGGGCGGGTGAAGCTTTCTTT. Translating gives CAWSRGAGEAFF.

At least ten counts were recorded for this clonotype. The V call is TRBV7-2, the J call TRBJ1-2, with 8 bases aligning to TRBD1. The CDR3 covers 16 residues. Germline V gene lookup returns CDR1 SGHTA and CDR2 FQGNSA. The trim removed 1 base at V and 6 bases at J, leaving 10 bases unmatched. Here the CDR3 DNA reads TGTGCCAGCAGCTTAGGCTCCGGCAGGGGGCTACATGGCTACACCTTC. Translating gives CASSLGSGRGLHGYTF.

This clonotype was observed a few times. The chain recombines TRBV5-1 with TRBJ1-6; TRBD1 might be the D (6 bases). V shed 1 base and J shed 6 bases, with 14 bases lying between them. Germline V CDR1 and CDR2: SGHRS, YFSETQ. The CDR3 consists of 16 residues. CDR3 DNA: TGCGCCAGCAGCTTGAGTCCACAGGGAGGTAATTCACCCCTCCACTTT. Its translation: CASSLSPQGGNSPLHF.

Ten or more counts support this clonotype. The rearrangement uses TRBV2 and TRBJ2-7; TRBD2 might be the D (5 bases). This CDR3 has 17 residues. Per the germline V gene, CDR1 is SNHLY and CDR2 is FYNNEI. V was pared by 6 bases and J by 2 bases, with 23 bases between. CDR3 sequence (DNA): TGTGCCAGCAGGTATTCCCGGGAACAAATCGAGGCCTACGAGCAGTACTTC. It is translated as CASRYSREQIEAYEQYF.

This clonotype was found many times. This chain connects TRBV20-1 to TRBJ2-5; 9 nucleotides align to TRBD2. J lost 7 bases, V lost 5 bases, and 11 bases had no gene match. CDR1 is DFQATT, CDR2 SNEGSKA, per germline (reference sequence). CDR3 size: 14 residues. The CDR3 reads CSAAPSGGIGTQYF. The CDR3 DNA reads as TGCAGTGCTGCACCGAGCGGGGGGATCGGGACCCAGTACTTC.

On this clonotype itself: Since a much larger clone is just one base distant, this may be a read error. The chain combines TRBV12-3 or TRBV12-4 with TRBJ2-5; 7 bases are a match to TRBD1. CDR3 length equals 14 residues. The CDR3 protein is CASRNRGAQESQYF. In nucleotides, the CDR3 is TGTGCCAGCAGAAACAGGGGAGCTCAAGAGTCCCAGTACTTC.

A few counts support this clonotype. The chain joins TRBV5-6 to TRBJ2-1; TRBD2 matches at 13 bases. V gave up 6 bases and J gave up 10 bases; unmatched junction bases: 10. Germline CDR1 reads SGHDT; CDR2 reads YYEEEE. This CDR3 has 15 residues. In nucleotides, the CDR3 is TGTGCCAGCAACCCAGGACTAGCGGGAGCTCGGGAGCAGTTCTTC. Its protein product is CASNPGLAGAREQFF.

This clonotype was picked up a small number of times. V is TRBV29-1 and J is TRBJ1-6; TRBD1 is a possible D gene (5 bases). V lost 4 bases to trimming and J lost 7 bases, with 14 bases between them. The CDR3 sequence is 14 residues long. In germline, CDR1 is SQVTM, CDR2 ANQGSEA. The CDR3 nucleotides read TGCAGCGTTGGTGCCGGGACGGAGAATTCACCCCTCCACTTT. Its protein product is CSVGAGTENSPLHF. Combining the CDR3 with reference TRBV29-1 and TRBJ1-6 gives the whole variable domain SAVISQKPSRDICQRGTSLTIQCQVDSQVTMMFWYRQQPGQSLTLIATANQGSEATYESGFVIDKFPISRPNLTFSTLTVSNMSPEDSSIYLCSVGAGTENSPLHFGNGTRLTVT.

This clonotype was seen ten or more times. The chain employs TRBV7-2 and TRBJ2-7; D gene uncertain. Germline V gene lookup returns CDR1 SGHTA and CDR2 FQGNSA. The CDR3 contains 14 residues. Trimming took off 5 bases at V and 0 bases at J, with 11 bases between the two ends. DNA of the CDR3: TGTGCCAGCAGCCTGAAAGGTTTCTCCTACGAGCAGTACTTC. Its protein is CASSLKGFSYEQYF. Combining the CDR3 with reference TRBV7-2 and TRBJ2-7 gives the whole variable domain GAGVSQSPSNKVTEKGKDVELRCDPISGHTALYWYRQSLGQGLEFLIYFQGNSAPDKSGLPSDRFSAERTGGSVSTLTIQRTQQEDSAVYLCASSLKGFSYEQYFGPGTRLTVT.

This clonotype was seen at least ten times. The chain uses TRBV7-8 and TRBJ2-3; D might be TRBD1 (6 bases). Trimming removed 1 base from V and 0 bases from J, with 11 bases in between. The V gene's germline CDR1 is SGHVS and CDR2 FQNEAQ. The CDR3 runs to 16 residues. The CDR3 is CASSLGWTASTDTQYF. The CDR3 nucleotides read TGTGCCAGCAGCTTAGGGTGGACAGCGAGCACAGATACGCAGTATTTT.

This clonotype appeared a few times. This CDR3 is CASSARASTSNQPQHF. CDR3 DNA: TGTGCCAGCAGTGCCAGGGCTTCTACTAGCAATCAGCCCCAGCATTTT. The chain joins TRBV6-1 to TRBJ1-5, with D possibly matching TRBD1 (5 bases). V lost 4 bases to trimming and J lost 0 bases, with 13 bases between them. CDR3 length: 16 amino acids. The germline CDR1 and CDR2 sequences are MNHNS and SASEGT.